The 17 T cell receptor beta chains given below trace back to one sample, sequenced in a study of OX40 agonist ivuxolimab in advanced cancers. Using immunoSEQ multiplex PCR, the repertoire was profiled, and TCRdb retains in-frame clones only, with some absent. The repertoire consists of some 80,000 clones, with roughly nine tenths occurring once and the leading ten covering less than 3%. The sequencing here drew on CD4+ or CD8+ T cells sorted from blood, taken in a trial of the OX40 agonist ivuxolimab. The receptors come from an adult with an advanced solid tumor such as melanoma, head and neck, liver or kidney cancer.

With regard to this clone: A junction end diverges from the germline sequence, so it may reflect a read error. The CDR3 loop reads CASSLAGTGAQETQYF. DNA of the CDR3: TGTGCTAGCAGCTTAGCCGGGACAGGGGCCCAAGAGACCCAGTACTTC. This rearrangement joins TRBV7-7 to TRBJ2-5; 10 bases align to TRBD1. Germline CDR1 is SSHAT and CDR2 is FNYEAQ (reference sequence). The CDR3 spans 16 residues.

The chain recombines TRBV19 with TRBJ2-5; the D is unclear. Germline CDR1 and CDR2: LNHDA and SQIVND (reference sequence). With 5 bases removed from V and 5 bases from J, the gap between germline ends came to 12 bases. There are 13 residues in the CDR3. Here the CDR3 DNA reads TGTGCCAGTAGTTCCTGGTCCGCGGAGACCCAGTACTTC. Protein product: CASSSWSAETQYF.

The rearrangement uses TRBV6-1 and TRBJ2-5, with D hard to call. This CDR3 has 13 residues. V lost 4 bases to trimming and J lost 5 bases, with 11 bases between them. Germline CDR1 MNHNS, CDR2 SASEGT. The CDR3 nucleotides are TGTGCCAGCAGTGGGATAGGGTCGGAGACCCAGTACTTC. Translation: CASSGIGSETQYF.

The gene calls are TRBV4-2 and TRBJ2-1; D call uncertain. Trimming cost V 8 bases and J 3 bases, with 17 bases left between them. CDR3 length: 15 residues. Germline lookup yields CDR1 LGHNA and CDR2 YNFKEQ. Here the CDR3 DNA reads TGTGCCAGCGGCCCGTTGGACGCGGTCTACAATGAGCAGTTCTTC. Amino acid sequence: CASGPLDAVYNEQFF.

This clone was counted ten times or more. This chain connects TRBV30 to TRBJ2-2; 8 bases align to TRBD1. The CDR3 runs to 14 residues. Per the germline V gene, CDR1 is GTSNPN and CDR2 is SVGIG (reference sequence). Trimming removed 3 bases from V and 5 bases from J; junction bases left unmatched: 5. CDR3 protein: CAWSDRQGTGELFF. Here the CDR3 DNA reads TGTGCCTGGAGCGATAGACAGGGGACCGGGGAGCTGTTTTTT.

The rearrangement joins TRBV6-5 to TRBJ1-1; D gene ambiguous. Germline values: CDR1 MNHEY, CDR2 SVGAGI. The ends were cut back, 8 bases at V and 0 bases at J, with 13 bases in the middle. The CDR3 contains 14 residues. This CDR3 reads CASRWVTMNTEAFF. The DNA of the CDR3 is TGTGCCAGCCGTTGGGTTACTATGAACACTGAAGCTTTCTTT.

V and J are TRBV2 and TRBJ2-6, with 7 nucleotides matching TRBD1. V lost 10 bases to trimming and J lost 1 base; unmatched junction nucleotides: 4. There are 14 residues in the CDR3. Per germline, CDR1 SNHLY and CDR2 FYNNEI. DNA of the CDR3: TGTGCCAAGGACAGGCGGTCTGGGGCCAACGTCCTGACTTTC. Protein sequence: CAKDRRSGANVLTF. Full variable domain (remainder filled in from reference TRBV2 and TRBJ2-6): EPEVTQTPSHQVTQMGQEVILRCVPISNHLYFYWYRQILGQKVEFLVSFYNNEISEKSEIFDDQFSVERPDGSNFTLKIRSTKLEDSAMYFCAKDRRSGANVLTFGAGSRLTVL.

This clone was picked up a small number of times. The chain couples TRBV30 to TRBJ1-5; D might be TRBD1 (6 bases). Trimming pared 5 bases from V and 1 base from J, leaving 9 bases between. CDR1 is GTSNPN and CDR2 is SVGIG in the germline V gene (reference sequence). The CDR3 totals 13 residues. In DNA form, the CDR3 reads TGTGCCTGGGGGGGCGGAAGCAATCAGCCCCAGCATTTT. Translating gives CAWGGGSNQPQHF.

The J gene is TRBJ1-2, the V gene TRBV5-1; tentative D call: TRBD1 (5 bases). The germline V gene encodes CDR1 SGHRS and CDR2 YFSETQ. This CDR3 region has 13 residues. Trimming stripped 4 bases from V and 2 bases from J, with 9 bases between. The CDR3 bases are TGCGCCAGCAGCACGGGACGGAACTATGGCTACACCTTC. Protein: CASSTGRNYGYTF.

The V call is TRBV4-1, the J call TRBJ1-6, with D perhaps TRBD1 (6 bases). Germline-derived CDR1 and CDR2 are MGHRA and YSYEKL. There are 15 residues in the CDR3. V lost 3 bases, J lost 5 bases, and 11 bases lay in between. CDR3 in DNA: TGCGCCAGCAGCCATCCGGACAGAAATAATTCACCCCTCCACTTT. Its protein is CASSHPDRNNSPLHF.

This rearrangement joins TRBV19 to TRBJ2-2, with 7 bases fitting TRBD1. Germline CDR1 is LNHDA and CDR2 is SQIVND (reference sequence). CDR3 length: 16 residues. The V and J ends lost 5 bases and 0 bases, in that order; junction bases with no gene match: 6. CDR3 amino acids: CASSFLTGTNTGELFF. The CDR3 DNA follows: TGTGCCAGTAGTTTCCTGACAGGGACGAACACCGGGGAGCTGTTTTTT.

This chain uses TRBV2 with TRBJ2-7, with 11 bases fitting TRBD1. The CDR3 contains 15 residues. V shed 6 bases, J shed 2 bases, and the junction held 6 bases outside the gene matches. CDR1 is SNHLY and CDR2 is FYNNEI in the germline V gene. The CDR3 DNA follows: TGTGCCAGCAGAGGGGACAGGGGGGGTGCCTACGAGCAGTACTTC. This translates into CASRGDRGGAYEQYF.

The rearrangement links TRBV6-1 to TRBJ1-1; D may be TRBD1 (5 bases). V was pared by 2 bases and J by 14 bases, with 12 bases between. CDR3 length: 11 residues. Germline-derived CDR1 and CDR2 are MNHNS and SASEGT. The CDR3 DNA reads TGTGCCAGCAGTGAATGGGACCTAAGCTTCTTT. This encodes CASSEWDLSFF.

The chain has TRBV6-1 and TRBJ2-1; no firm D call. Trimming removed 2 bases at V and 9 bases at J, with 17 bases between. Germline CDR1 MNHNS, CDR2 SASEGT. The CDR3 length is 15 residues. The DNA of the CDR3 is TGTGCCAGCAGTGAACTGACGGCCCAGATTTTTGAGCAGTTCTTC. This sequence encodes CASSELTAQIFEQFF.

The gene calls are TRBV5-4 and TRBJ1-2; possible D gene TRBD1, 6 bases. V was cut by 4 bases and J by 3 bases, with 10 bases left in between. CDR1 SGHNT and CDR2 YYREEE come from the germline V gene (reference sequence). The CDR3 length is 13 residues. The CDR3 reads CASSPDRYYGYTF. The DNA of the CDR3 is TGTGCCAGCAGCCCGGACAGATACTATGGCTACACCTTC.

The gene calls are TRBV6-5 and TRBJ2-1; D perhaps matches TRBD2 (6 bases). Germline CDR1 MNHEY, CDR2 SVGAGI. The CDR3 is made up of 16 amino acids. Trimming pared 0 bases from V and 8 bases from J, leaving 17 bases between. CDR3 sequence (DNA): TGTGCCAGCAGTTACTCAGGAGGGGTCGGAGGGGATGAGCAGTTCTTC. It encodes CASSYSGGVGGDEQFF.

This clone was recorded a few times. The rearrangement links TRBV30 to TRBJ1-1; D unclear. The CDR3 runs to 14 residues. The V gene lost 5 bases and the J gene lost 0 bases, with 13 bases spanning the gap. CDR1 is GTSNPN and CDR2 is SVGIG in the germline V gene (reference sequence). CDR3 nucleotide sequence: TGTGCCTGGGGGAAGACTGTTATGAACACTGAAGCTTTCTTT. Protein: CAWGKTVMNTEAFF.